This is a list of T cell receptor beta chains from one sample in a study of siplizumab effects on memory and regulatory T cells. TCRdb keeps only in-frame clones here, not all; method: immunoSEQ multiplex PCR. The table lists 70,000 to 100,000 clones, over 95% of them singletons, with 0.031% in the top ten. Specimen: naive CD4+ T cells sorted from blood. The receptors stem from a human donor in good health. Both conserved end residues are part of each CDR3. Fields, in order: V gene, J gene, D gene, clone size, CDR3 DNA, CDR3 protein. A D gene is named only where the DNA matches it firmly. The size field is filled for only some rows; it gives once, few, many or a size class.

TRBV5-1,TRBJ2-1,TRBD1,.,TGCGCCAGCAGCCCTGCTGCGGGACAGGGGACTGAGCAGTTCTTC,CASSPAAGQGTEQFF
TRBV7-8,TRBJ2-1,.,.,TGTGCCAGCAGCTTACTGCCGTTTCCTGCCAGGAATGAGCAGTTCTTC,CASSLLPFPARNEQFF
TRBV9,TRBJ2-5,TRBD2,.,TGTGCCAGCAACCCCGGGACTAAAGAGACCCAGTACTTC,CASNPGTKETQYF
TRBV19,TRBJ1-3,.,.,TGTGCCAGTAGTACCACAGCGGAGGGGAGAGGTGGAAACACCATATATTTT,CASSTTAEGRGGNTIYF
TRBV6-1,TRBJ1-3,.,.,TGTGCCAGCAGTGCGTCTTATCAGGGATCAGGAAACACCATATATTTT,CASSASYQGSGNTIYF
TRBV7-2,TRBJ2-4,.,.,TGTGCCAGCAGCTTGACGCGTGAGGGAAACATTCAGTACTTC,CASSLTREGNIQYF
TRBV11-2,TRBJ2-6,TRBD1,.,TGTGCCAGCAGCTTAGCCCGCTCTTGGACAGGTTCAGGGGCCAACGTCCTGACTTTC,CASSLARSWTGSGANVLTF
TRBV6-4,TRBJ1-6,.,.,TGTGCCAGCTCCAGAGAGGGGTTTAATTCACCCCTCCACTTT,CASSREGFNSPLHF
TRBV15,TRBJ2-7,.,.,TGTGCCACCTCACGGGGCAGCTCCTACGAGCAGTACTTC,CATSRGSSYEQYF
TRBV5-1,TRBJ2-7,TRBD1,.,TGCGCCAGCAGCCCCCAGCCCGGGACAGGGACCTACGAGCAGTACTTC,CASSPQPGTGTYEQYF
TRBV7-3,TRBJ2-7,.,once,TGTGCCAGCAGCGCCCGCCCCACCTACGAGCAGTACTTC,CASSARPTYEQYF
TRBV27,TRBJ1-2,.,.,TGTGCCAGCAGCACTAGTTGGGGGAATGGCTACACCTTC,CASSTSWGNGYTF
TRBV5-1,TRBJ2-5,.,.,TGCGCCAGCAGCTTGTACGGCCAAGAGACCCAGTACTTC,CASSLYGQETQYF
TRBV7-2,TRBJ2-3,.,.,TGTGCCAGCAGCTCCTTGGGCACAGATACGCAGTATTTT,CASSSLGTDTQYF
TRBV30,TRBJ1-5,.,few,TGTGCCTGGAGTGCAGGGGATCAGCCCCAGCATTTT,CAWSAGDQPQHF
TRBV5-4,TRBJ1-1,TRBD1,once,TGTGCCAGCAGCTTGGACAGGGGTACTGAAGCTTTCTTT,CASSLDRGTEAFF
TRBV9,TRBJ1-2,.,.,TGTGCCAGCAGCGATGGTCCCGTTGGGGGCTACACCTTC,CASSDGPVGGYTF
TRBV11-2,TRBJ2-1,TRBD1,.,TGTGCCAGCAGCCGAAGTCGGGGACAGGGTTTCAATGAGCAGTTCTTC,CASSRSRGQGFNEQFF
TRBV19,TRBJ2-7,.,.,TGTGCCAGTAGCACTCAAGGGGGGGGCCCCTACGAGCAGTACTTC,CASSTQGGGPYEQYF
TRBV6-1,TRBJ1-2,.,.,TGTGCCAGCATCAGACAGGCCCCTAACTATGGCTACACCTTC,CASIRQAPNYGYTF